The following is a T cell receptor (beta chain) sequence with its context. The antigen is not known. This sample is drawn from a study of post-analysis software for immune sequencing data. The overall study: Included courses were relapsing-remitting and secondary progressive multiple sclerosis; progressive-relapsing multiple sclerosis was also included. Study observations and caveats: Patients showed TRBV5-6, TRBV5-1 and TRBV20-1 among five TRBV segments more frequent than in controls. Compared with controls, patients showed significantly lower normalized Chao1 diversity. Samples sharing a preparation batch grouped tightly together when assessed by F measure.

Unique molecular identifiers had been added to the TCR beta cDNA libraries. Starting from roughly 1.1 to 9.2 million T cells, the study yielded hundreds of thousands of cDNA molecules. TCRdb processed the PCR reads anew with MiXCR; each CDR3 protein has one entry. Counted here are a few hundred thousand distinct CDR3 sequences, roughly 36% occurring once; the ten biggest clones make up around 15%. The germline V gene encodes CDR1 SGDLS and CDR2 YYNGEE. This CDR3 spans 17 amino acids. Trimming at V came to 1 base and at J to 6 bases, leaving 10 bases not matched to a gene. Sequencing was performed on blood. The sequence was obtained from a girl aged 10-17 years with multiple sclerosis. The rearrangement joins TRBV9 to TRBJ2-4; 10 bases map to TRBD2. The CDR3 reads CASSVNPLAGAGNIQYF. For the CDR3, the DNA is TGTGCCAGCAGCGTAAATCCCCTAGCGGGGGCGGGAAACATTCAGTACTTC.